These 31 T cell receptor beta chains came from one sample sequenced in a study of T cell responses to AZD1222 COVID-19 vaccine. Profiled with immunoSEQ multiplex PCR; TCRdb holds only in-frame clones, not every one. The sample lists around 100,000 clones, about 87% occurring once. The input for sequencing was peripheral blood, taken on day 0 of MenACWY control vaccination. Source of these receptors: an adult in good health.

This clone has a handful of counts. This chain's CDR3 is CASGTGDGSPLHF. CDR3 DNA sequence: TGTGCCAGCGGGACAGGGGACGGTTCACCCCTCCACTTT. The chain combines TRBV19 with TRBJ1-6, with 10 nucleotides matching TRBD1. The trim removed 9 bases at V and 9 bases at J, leaving 5 bases unmatched. Germline V gene sequence: CDR1 LNHDA, CDR2 SQIVND (reference sequence). The CDR3 consists of 13 residues.

The chain joins TRBV28 to TRBJ1-2; tentatively, D is TRBD1 (6 bases). Between the trimmed V and J ends, which lost 7 bases and 8 bases, there was a span of 14 bases. In germline, CDR1 is MDHEN, CDR2 SYDVKM. CDR3 length: 12 residues. The CDR3 DNA reads as TGTGCCAGCAATACAGGGTCTAAAGGCTACACCTTC. It specifies CASNTGSKGYTF.

This clone was counted a single time. The rearrangement joins TRBV9 to TRBJ2-5, with 10 bases identical to TRBD2. CDR1 and CDR2 (germline): SGDLS, YYNGEE. The CDR3 has 15 residues. V trimming: 1 base; J trimming: 3 bases; junction bases outside the gene matches: 3. CDR3 bases: TGTGCCAGCAGCGTACTCGGACTAGCGGAAGAGACCCAGTACTTC. Translated, it gives CASSVLGLAEETQYF.

The chain carries TRBV11-2 and TRBJ1-4; D may be TRBD1 (6 bases). Trimming removed 0 bases from V and 8 bases from J, with 7 bases in between. This CDR3 contains 13 residues. Germline assignment: CDR1 SGHAT and CDR2 FQNNGV. The CDR3: CASSLDRGEKLFF. For the CDR3, the DNA is TGTGCCAGCAGCTTAGACAGGGGCGAAAAACTGTTTTTT.

The genes are TRBV14 and TRBJ1-4, with D hard to call. This CDR3 is built from 12 residues. Per the germline V gene, CDR1 is SGHDN and CDR2 is FVKESK. With 10 bases removed from V and 5 bases from J, the gap between germline ends came to 11 bases. CDR3 coding DNA: TGTGCCACACAAAAGGCCAATGAAAAACTGTTTTTT. As protein: CATQKANEKLFF. Looking up the rest from reference TRBV14 and TRBJ1-4 gives the full variable domain: EAGVTQFPSHSVIEKGQTVTLRCDPISGHDNLYWYRRVMGKEIKFLLHFVKESKQDESGMPNNRFLAERTGGTYSTLKVQPAELEDSGVYFCATQKANEKLFFGSGTQLSVL.

This chain links TRBV5-4 with TRBJ2-5; no reliable D call. Trimming took off 2 bases at V and 2 bases at J, with 10 bases between the two ends. The CDR3 spans 14 residues. CDR1 is SGHNT, CDR2 YYREEE, per germline (reference sequence). DNA for the CDR3: TGTGCCAGCAGCTTCCGACTGGTTCAAGAGACCCAGTACTTC. It translates to CASSFRLVQETQYF.

The V gene is TRBV27, the J gene TRBJ2-1; weak D call: TRBD2 (5 bases). Between the trimmed V and J ends, which lost 4 bases and 0 bases, there was a span of 10 bases. Germline V CDR1 and CDR2: MNHEY, SMNVEV (reference sequence). The CDR3 extends over 15 amino acids. CDR3 bases: TGTGCCAGCAGTTATAACGGGAACTCCTACAATGAGCAGTTCTTC. As protein: CASSYNGNSYNEQFF.

The V call is TRBV12-3 or TRBV12-4, the J call TRBJ2-3, with 8 bases that match TRBD1. The V gene end was trimmed by 4 bases and the J gene end by 9 bases; junction bases not matched to a gene: 3. The CDR3 has 12 residues. DNA of the CDR3: TGTGCCAGCAGTTACGGACAGGGCACGCAGTATTTT. Protein product: CASSYGQGTQYF.

CDR3 residues: CASSLGPGTIRRGLFF. CDR3 DNA: TGTGCCAGCAGCTTGGGGCCGGGGACAATCCGGAGGGGACTGTTTTTT. The chain employs TRBV5-4 and TRBJ1-4; possibly TRBD1 for D (6 bases). The CDR3 runs 16 residues. The V and J ends lost 0 bases and 13 bases respectively, with 22 bases between them. Germline values: CDR1 SGHNT, CDR2 YYREEE (reference sequence).

The chain couples TRBV6-5 to TRBJ2-5; the D gene is possibly TRBD1 (5 bases). Trimming stripped 0 bases from V and 2 bases from J, with 13 bases between. The germline V gene encodes CDR1 MNHEY and CDR2 SVGAGI. The length of the CDR3 is 16 residues. The DNA for the CDR3 is TGTGCCAGCAGTTACTCGAGAATTAGGGGTCAAGAGACCCAGTACTTC. Its protein product is CASSYSRIRGQETQYF.

The V gene is TRBV6-2 or TRBV6-3, the J gene TRBJ2-3; the match to TRBD1 covers 9 bases. Germline CDR1 and CDR2: MNHEY and SVGEGT. Losses at the gene ends were 2 bases for V and 4 bases for J; bases not matched to a gene: 4. The length of the CDR3 is 15 residues. CDR3 nucleotide sequence: TGTGCCAGCAGTTACCGGGACAGGGAATCAGATACGCAGTATTTT. It translates to CASSYRDRESDTQYF.

The chain recombines TRBV5-4 with TRBJ1-3; a possible D gene is TRBD1 (5 bases). The ends were cut back, 6 bases at V and 3 bases at J, with 13 bases in the middle. The length of the CDR3 is 14 residues. In germline, CDR1 is SGHNT, CDR2 YYREEE (reference sequence). The CDR3 reads CASKAGTYGNTIYF. CDR3 sequence (DNA): TGTGCCAGCAAAGCCGGGACTTATGGAAACACCATATATTTT. The entire variable domain, with the rest obtained from reference TRBV5-4 and TRBJ1-3, is as follows: ETGVTQSPTHLIKTRGQQVTLRCSSQSGHNTVSWYQQALGQGPQFIFQYYREEENGRGNFPPRFSGLQFPNYSSELNVNALELDDSALYLCASKAGTYGNTIYFGEGSWLTVV.

This rearrangement joins TRBV9 to TRBJ1-2; 8 nucleotides match TRBD1. Germline CDR1 and CDR2: SGDLS and YYNGEE. V was clipped by 2 bases and J by 3 bases; unmatched bases: 6. The CDR3 is 15 residues long. Written as DNA, the CDR3 is TGTGCCAGCAGCGTCCACGACAGGGGACACTATGGCTACACCTTC. Protein product: CASSVHDRGHYGYTF.

The J gene is TRBJ2-3, the V gene TRBV5-1; D remains ambiguous. CDR1 and CDR2 from the germline V gene are SGHRS and YFSETQ. The CDR3 runs to 15 residues. Trimming took off 0 bases at V and 4 bases at J, with 12 bases between the two ends. The CDR3 sequence: CASSLDSTFPDTQYF. The CDR3 coding sequence is TGCGCCAGCAGCTTGGACAGTACCTTCCCAGATACGCAGTATTTT.

The chain couples TRBV7-2 to TRBJ2-4; TRBD1 matches 10 bases. The CDR3 spans 15 residues. Germline V gene lookup returns CDR1 SGHTA and CDR2 FQGNSA. With 2 bases clipped from V and 6 bases from J, the junction kept 4 bases outside the gene matches. In DNA form, the CDR3 reads TGTGCCAGCAGCTTAACAGGACAGGGGGTAAACATTCAGTACTTC. This encodes CASSLTGQGVNIQYF.

The V and J genes are TRBV11-2 and TRBJ2-2; D perhaps matches TRBD1 (5 bases). CDR3 size: 15 residues. Trimming removed 3 bases from V and 5 bases from J, with 13 bases in between. Germline V gene data show CDR1 as SGHAT and CDR2 as FQNNGV. CDR3 DNA: TGTGCCAGCAGCTTCCCTGGGGCACTGACCGGGGAGCTGTTTTTT. It translates to CASSFPGALTGELFF.

This chain connects TRBV9 to TRBJ1-3; 7 nucleotides match TRBD1. Unmatched junction bases numbered 7, after V lost 4 bases and J lost 0 bases. CDR1 and CDR2 from the germline V gene are SGDLS and YYNGEE. The CDR3 consists of 16 residues. In DNA, the CDR3 is TGTGCCAGCAGCAGGACAGGTGGGGCCTCTGGAAACACCATATATTTT. It specifies CASSRTGGASGNTIYF.

The V call is TRBV9, the J call TRBJ2-7; D tentatively fits TRBD1 or TRBD2 (5 bases each). Looked up from germline, CDR1 is SGDLS and CDR2 is YYNGEE. The CDR3 is made up of 13 amino acids. V lost 4 bases and J 3 bases, leaving 11 bases between the germline ends. The CDR3 DNA follows: TGTGCCAGCAGCATGGGACCGAGCTACGAGCAGTACTTC. It codes for CASSMGPSYEQYF.

This clone has a single count. The V call is TRBV19, the J call TRBJ2-7; no definite D call. V gave up 7 bases and J gave up 0 bases, with 13 bases separating them. Germline lookup yields CDR1 LNHDA and CDR2 SQIVND (reference sequence). This CDR3 is 14 amino acids long. DNA of the CDR3: TGTGCCAGTAACATGGACCGGAGCTCCTACGAGCAGTACTTC. It encodes CASNMDRSSYEQYF.

V is TRBV30 and J is TRBJ1-3; 7 positions match TRBD1. V trimming: 2 bases; J trimming: 0 bases; junction bases outside the gene matches: 4. Germline-derived CDR1 and CDR2 are GTSNPN and SVGIG (reference sequence). CDR3 length equals 15 residues. The CDR3: CAWSQDRNSGNTIYF. The CDR3 region has the DNA TGTGCCTGGAGTCAGGACAGGAACTCTGGAAACACCATATATTTT.

The rearrangement joins TRBV1 to TRBJ2-7. TRBV1 is labeled a pseudogene. The CDR3 has 19 residues. The CDR3 region is CTSSQGGRRAAGYPHEQYF. CDR3 nucleotide sequence: TGCACCAGCAGCCAAGGTGGACGAAGAGCAGCCGGTTACCCCCACGAGCAGTACTTC.

This chain joins TRBV6-2 or TRBV6-3 and TRBJ1-5; D ambiguous. Per the germline V gene, CDR1 is MNHEY and CDR2 is SVGEGT. V dropped 4 bases and J dropped 6 bases, with 25 bases sitting between them. CDR3 length: 18 amino acids. CDR3: CASSLIDRAPETGQPQHF. CDR3 sequence (DNA): TGTGCCAGCAGTTTGATTGACCGGGCCCCTGAAACCGGTCAGCCCCAGCATTTT.

This CDR3 is CASSYSGETVAETQYF. CDR3 DNA sequence: TGTGCCAGCAGTTACTCAGGGGAAACGGTGGCGGAGACCCAGTACTTC. The genes are TRBV6-2 or TRBV6-3 and TRBJ2-5; D perhaps matches TRBD1 (5 bases). Between the trimmed V and J ends, which lost 0 bases and 5 bases, there was a span of 16 bases. This CDR3 has 16 amino acids. The germline gives CDR1 MNHEY, CDR2 SVGEGT.

This clone was counted a single time. The chain has TRBV9 and TRBJ2-4; 7 bases are shared with TRBD1. The CDR3 covers 17 residues. Germline V CDR1 and CDR2: SGDLS, YYNGEE. The V segment lost 0 bases and the J segment 1 base; nucleotides outside the gene matches: 7. This CDR3 is CASSVEGASGAKNIQYF. CDR3 nucleotide sequence: TGTGCCAGCAGCGTAGAGGGGGCCTCTGGGGCCAAAAACATTCAGTACTTC.

The gene calls are TRBV28 and TRBJ1-4; TRBD1 matches 10 bases. This CDR3 is 16 amino acids long. J was trimmed by 7 bases and V by 5 bases; bases with no gene match: 10. CDR1 and CDR2 (germline): MDHEN, SYDVKM. The CDR3 nucleotides are TGTGCCAGCAGTCCAGCCCAGACAGGGGGCAGTGAAAAACTGTTTTTT. Protein sequence: CASSPAQTGGSEKLFF.

The rearrangement links TRBV12-3 or TRBV12-4 to TRBJ1-3, with a possible D match to TRBD1 (6 bases). CDR3 length: 13 amino acids. V lost 5 bases to trimming and J lost 4 bases, with 9 bases between them. The CDR3 loop is CASSAGEGNTIYF. CDR3 in DNA: TGTGCCAGCAGTGCAGGGGAGGGAAACACCATATATTTT.

Turning to this clone: Mismatch with germline at one junction end may stem from a read error. The chain uses TRBV12-5 and TRBJ2-7, with 10 bases aligning to TRBD1. This CDR3 has 14 amino acids. Germline V gives CDR1 LGHNT, CDR2 FRNRAP. The CDR3 DNA reads as TGTGCTAGTGCTTTGGGGGACAGGGGAAGCGAGCAGTACTTC. Translated, it gives CASALGDRGSEQYF.

The chain is built from TRBV5-4 and TRBJ1-3; maybe TRBD1 (5 bases). In germline, CDR1 is SGHNT, CDR2 YYREEE (reference sequence). V gave up 0 bases and J gave up 4 bases, with 14 bases separating them. The CDR3 has 16 amino acids. The CDR3 reads CASSLEAQGVGNTIYF. The DNA of the CDR3 is TGTGCCAGCAGCTTGGAGGCCCAAGGGGTCGGAAACACCATATATTTT.

The chain carries TRBV5-1 and TRBJ2-5, with 7 bases matching TRBD2. Germline values: CDR1 SGHRS, CDR2 YFSETQ. The CDR3 spans 16 residues. Unmatched junction bases numbered 12, after V lost 0 bases and J lost 7 bases. CDR3: CASSLDRTREVATQYF. Written as DNA, the CDR3 is TGCGCCAGCAGCTTGGATCGGACTAGGGAGGTTGCGACCCAGTACTTC.

This clone was observed once. The V call is TRBV9, the J call TRBJ2-1; 11 nucleotides agree with TRBD2. V shed 0 bases and J 1 base; nucleotides not matched to a gene: 9. This CDR3 is built from 19 residues. The germline CDR1 and CDR2 sequences are SGDLS and YYNGEE. The CDR3 DNA follows: TGTGCCAGCAGCGTAGGGGGACCGGGACTAGCGGCTTCCTACAATGAGCAGTTCTTC. This codes for CASSVGGPGLAASYNEQFF.

The gene calls are TRBV19 and TRBJ2-7; 7 positions agree with TRBD1. CDR3 size: 14 residues. Germline CDR1 reads LNHDA; CDR2 reads SQIVND (reference sequence). V trimming: 10 bases; J trimming: 4 bases; junction bases outside the gene matches: 13. The DNA for the CDR3 is TGTGCCACGAAAAGGGGGCAGGGACGGTACGAGCAGTACTTC. It encodes CATKRGQGRYEQYF.